This TCR beta chain was obtained from a study of CD8 T cells in Susac syndrome. CDR1 and CDR2 (germline): MNHEY, SVGEGT. Trimming removed 7 bases from V and 9 bases from J, with 13 bases in between. This CDR3 is 12 amino acids long. With random hexamers, about 0.45 to 1 ug RNA was reverse transcribed. TCR beta CDR3 was amplified by immunoSEQ covering 54 Vbeta and 13 Jbeta. MiXCR, applied by TCRdb to the immunoSEQ multiplex PCR reads, yields one record per CDR3 protein. The sample shows some 200,000 distinct CDR3 sequences, about 95% of them seen only once. High-throughput TCR beta sequencing covered peripheral CD8+ and CD4+ T cells. The controls were healthy donors who were matched for age and sex.

The sequenced material came from CD4+ T cells from PBMCs. The source is a human donor in good health. The chain employs TRBV6-2 or TRBV6-3 and TRBJ2-1; tentative D call: TRBD2 (6 bases). This chain's CDR3 is CASNTSPAEQFF. In nucleotides, the CDR3 is TGTGCCAGCAACACTAGCCCCGCTGAGCAGTTCTTC.